This TCR beta chain was recorded in a study of blood T cell repertoires in COVID-19. Study processing details: Cell counts per sample came from amplifying reference gene primers. Method: immunoSEQ multiplex PCR; TCRdb's copy keeps in-frame clones and lacks some. D and trimming were read from the DNA, whereas the V and J calls and clone size are those reported in that table. This table has some 280,000 clones, about 85% appearing once. Per the germline V gene, CDR1 is SGHTA and CDR2 is FQGNSA. V lost 2 bases and J lost 0, with 8 bases in between. This CDR3 is built from 14 residues. Sequenced input: peripheral blood. The TCR was taken from a woman between 50 and 59 years old with active or convalescent COVID-19. The V gene is TRBV7-2, the J gene TRBJ2-7, with D maybe TRBD2 (6 bases). The CDR3 loop is CASSLSGLSYEQYF. CDR3 sequence (DNA): TGTGCCAGCAGCTTAAGCGGGCTCTCCTACGAGCAGTACTTC.